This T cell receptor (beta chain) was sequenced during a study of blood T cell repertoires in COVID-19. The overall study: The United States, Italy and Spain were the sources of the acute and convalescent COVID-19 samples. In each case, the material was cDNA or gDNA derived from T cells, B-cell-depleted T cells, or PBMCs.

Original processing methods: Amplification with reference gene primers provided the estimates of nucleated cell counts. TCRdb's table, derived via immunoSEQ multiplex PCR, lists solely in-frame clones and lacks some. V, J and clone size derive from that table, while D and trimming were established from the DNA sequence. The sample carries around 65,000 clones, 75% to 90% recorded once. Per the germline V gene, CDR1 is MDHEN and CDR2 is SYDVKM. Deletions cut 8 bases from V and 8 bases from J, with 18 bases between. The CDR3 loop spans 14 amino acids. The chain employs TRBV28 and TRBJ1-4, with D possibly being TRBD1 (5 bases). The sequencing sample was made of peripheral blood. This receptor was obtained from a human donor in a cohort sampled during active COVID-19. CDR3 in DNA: TGTGCCAGCTCTCCGGGGGGACGGTCGGAAAAACTGTTTTTT. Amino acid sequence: CASSPGGRSEKLFF.